This TCR beta chain was recorded in a study of shared T cell receptors in the human thymus. Sequencing was performed with immunoSEQ multiplex PCR; in TCRdb, only in-frame clones are kept and a portion is missing. The table has about 540,000 clones, around 82% seen once. The CDR3 contains 10 residues. From germline, CDR1 is DFQATT and CDR2 SNEGSKA (reference sequence). These data are also associated with another study on human thymus T cells. As that study records: V and J genes seemed to be used with bias in thymic and blood repertoires.

The material sequenced was thymocytes. This rearrangement joins TRBV20-1 to TRBJ2-1, with 7 positions matching TRBD2. This TCR was recovered from a boy younger than two with a congenital heart defect. The CDR3 spells CSFHGGEQFF. The CDR3, as DNA: TGCAGCTTCCACGGGGGGGAGCAGTTCTTC.